This T cell receptor beta chain stems from a study of T cell responses to AZD1222 COVID-19 vaccine. About the research overall: Combined were second doses at about 4 or about 12 weeks. Overall study findings and caveats: Two AZD1222 administrations were followed by greater Spike-specific TCR breadth and depth. After the peak T cell response, and only then, were repertoires sampled. The span of vaccine-associated CD4 TCRs extended across spike, with dominance at 160-218 and 743-854.

In the case of this clone: Its antigen is undetermined.

The assay was immunoSEQ multiplex PCR, and TCRdb's table has in-frame clones only and misses some. The repertoire holds approximately 110,000 clones, with around 94% as singletons. The CDR3 extends over 14 amino acids. The germline V gene encodes CDR1 SGHDT and CDR2 YYEEEE. V gave up 1 base and J gave up 3 bases, with 10 bases separating them. The material sequenced was peripheral blood, taken on day 0 of AZD1222 vaccination. The TCR comes from an adult in good health. The rearrangement links TRBV5-6 to TRBJ1-2, with D unresolved. The CDR3 nucleotides are TGTGCCAGCAGCTTGTTCCGTGGGGACTATGGCTACACCTTC. Residues: CASSLFRGDYGYTF.